One sample yielded the 5 T cell receptor beta chains listed below, sequenced in a study of response to subunit inactivated influenza vaccine. Each CDR3 protein gets one entry after TCRdb re-called the RT-PCR reads with MiXCR. This sample has some 550,000 distinct CDR3 sequences, with roughly 25% found just once. The same sample was also used in a study of T cells expressing NK-cell markers. That source notes: 5'RACE template switching built TCR beta cDNA with unique molecular identifiers.

Specimen: CD4+ T cells sorted from PBMCs, collected 12 days after vaccination. The origin of the receptors is a man aged 50 to 59 who received an inactivated influenza vaccine.

CDR3 in amino acids: CASSQEGTKHNEQFF. As DNA, the CDR3 is TGCGCCAGCAGCCAAGAGGGGACTAAGCACAATGAGCAGTTCTTC. The chain links TRBV4-1 to TRBJ2-1; 7 bases are shared with TRBD2. CDR3 length: 15 residues. In germline, CDR1 is MGHRA, CDR2 YSYEKL. V trimming: 0 bases; J trimming: 5 bases; junction bases outside the gene matches: 4.

The table lists this clonotype with many counts. This sequence joins TRBV24-1 and TRBJ2-5; D gene ambiguous. There are 11 residues in the CDR3. Germline loops: CDR1 KGHDR, CDR2 SFDVKD. V was cut by 4 bases and J by 10 bases, with 9 bases left in between. The CDR3: CATSEGNDQYF. CDR3 bases: TGTGCCACCAGTGAGGGGAATGACCAGTACTTC.

This clonotype was counted once. The chain links TRBV18 to TRBJ1-5; D unclear. Between the trimmed V and J ends, which lost 6 bases and 5 bases, there was a span of 11 bases. CDR3 length: 13 residues. The germline gives CDR1 KGHSH, CDR2 LQKENI. The CDR3 DNA reads TGTGCCAGCTCCGCGGAACAGTATCAGCCCCAGCATTTT. It translates to CASSAEQYQPQHF. Using reference TRBV18 and TRBJ1-5 for the parts outside the CDR3, the full variable domain is NAGVMQNPRHLVRRRGQEARLRCSPMKGHSHVYWYRQLPEEGLKFMVYLQKENIIDESGMPKERFSAEFPKEGPSILRIQQVVRGDSAAYFCASSAEQYQPQHFGDGTRLSIL.

This clonotype appeared once. V usage is TRBV6-2 or TRBV6-3 and J usage is TRBJ1-1; 7 bases are a match to TRBD1. Unmatched junction bases numbered 18, after V lost 7 bases and J lost 4 bases. Germline V lookup: CDR1 MNHEY, CDR2 SVGEGT. The CDR3 totals 17 residues. CDR3 amino acids: CASTYTVGGAIGTEAFF. CDR3 DNA sequence: TGTGCCAGCACCTACACCGTAGGGGGCGCAATCGGCACTGAAGCTTTCTTT.

The sample holds a few counts of this clonotype. The chain is built from TRBV2 and TRBJ2-5; D uncertain. With 5 bases removed from V and 2 bases from J, the gap between germline ends came to 15 bases. In germline, CDR1 is SNHLY, CDR2 FYNNEI. This CDR3 is built from 15 residues. The DNA of the CDR3 is TGTGCCAGCAGTTCCCACAGTTCGGCACAAGAGACCCAGTACTTC. This codes for CASSSHSSAQETQYF. Complete variable domain (other parts from reference TRBV2 and TRBJ2-5): EPEVTQTPSHQVTQMGQEVILRCVPISNHLYFYWYRQILGQKVEFLVSFYNNEISEKSEIFDDQFSVERPDGSNFTLKIRSTKLEDSAMYFCASSSHSSAQETQYFGPGTRLLVL.